The 20 T cell receptor beta chains listed next were all sequenced from one sample in a study of human T cells and chemical hapten exposure. TCRdb called the RACE reads again in MiXCR, with one record for every CDR3 protein. Here the sample spans some 110,000 distinct CDR3 sequences, 11% being singletons. This sample's time point: patch test 3, about 24 weeks after DPC sensitization. Treatment defined: therapeutic diphenylcyclopropenone sensitization with weekly scalp DPC. The sample consisted of whole blood, taken in connection with sensitization to the hapten diphenylcyclopropenone (DPC). The receptors stem from a woman aged 50 to 60 with alopecia areata. Some clones in this sample may be carry-over from other donors' samples.

The chain carries TRBV29-1 and TRBJ1-3; no clear D. CDR3 length: 11 residues. Germline V gives CDR1 SQVTM, CDR2 ANQGSEA. The CDR3 loop is CSMSSGNTIYF. The CDR3 DNA reads as TGCAGTATGAGCTCTGGAAACACCATATATTTT.

This clonotype was counted a few times. V and J are TRBV7-6 and TRBJ2-1; TRBD2 aligns across 12 bases. The V and J ends lost 5 bases and 7 bases, in that order; junction bases with no gene match: 9. Germline lookup yields CDR1 SGHVS and CDR2 FNYEAQ. This CDR3 comprises 16 residues. CDR3 nucleotide sequence: TGTGCCAGCAGCGCCTCTCTAGCGGGGGGGGTGAATGAGCAGTTCTTC. As protein: CASSASLAGGVNEQFF.

This clonotype was counted many times. The chain employs TRBV6-6 and TRBJ2-1, with 9 nucleotides matching TRBD2. This CDR3 is 15 amino acids long. Germline CDR1 is MNHNY and CDR2 is SVGAGI (reference sequence). With V trimmed by 2 bases and J by 7 bases, 6 bases remained unmatched. In nucleotides, the CDR3 is TGTGCCAGCAGTTACGGCCGAGCGGGAGGTAATGAGCAGTTCTTC. It yields the protein CASSYGRAGGNEQFF.

V gene TRBV9 combines with J gene TRBJ1-4; TRBD1 might be the D (6 bases). This CDR3 spans 15 amino acids. CDR1 is SGDLS and CDR2 is YYNGEE in the germline V gene. V was cut by 4 bases and J by 8 bases, with 18 bases left in between. The CDR3: CASSLDGGAREKLFF. The CDR3 DNA follows: TGTGCCAGCAGCTTAGACGGGGGCGCGCGGGAAAAACTGTTTTTT.

This clonotype was seen at least ten times. This rearrangement joins TRBV20-1 to TRBJ2-2, with D perhaps matching TRBD2 (6 bases). V lost 5 bases and J 0 bases, leaving 13 bases between the germline ends. The CDR3 is 15 amino acids. In germline, CDR1 is DFQATT, CDR2 SNEGSKA (reference sequence). In DNA, the CDR3 is TGCAGTGCTCCGTTTAGCGGAGCGAACACCGGGGAGCTGTTTTTT. Translation: CSAPFSGANTGELFF.

The chain carries TRBV20-1 and TRBJ1-1; the D is unclear. The CDR3 covers 12 residues. Germline lookup yields CDR1 DFQATT and CDR2 SNEGSKA (reference sequence). V was shortened by 6 bases and J by 5 bases, with 13 bases between the two germline ends. CDR3 coding DNA: TGCAGTGCCCGGGAAGTAAGTACTGAAGCTTTCTTT. Protein: CSAREVSTEAFF.

The table lists this clonotype with a few counts. The chain combines TRBV12-3 or TRBV12-4 with TRBJ2-7; 10 bases fit TRBD2. The CDR3 runs to 14 residues. V shed 4 bases, J shed 3 bases, and the junction held 3 bases outside the gene matches. The CDR3 spells CASSSSGGFYEQYF. The CDR3 DNA reads as TGTGCCAGCAGTTCTAGCGGGGGTTTCTACGAGCAGTACTTC.

This clonotype showed up many times. V is TRBV29-1 and J is TRBJ1-1; D is uncertain. The CDR3 consists of 11 residues. Trimming removed 2 bases at V and 5 bases at J, with 6 bases between. The germline V gene encodes CDR1 SQVTM and CDR2 ANQGSEA. The CDR3: CSVEKETEAFF. The CDR3 DNA sequence: TGCAGCGTTGAAAAGGAAACTGAAGCTTTCTTT.

This clonotype occurred many times. The J gene is TRBJ2-5, the V gene TRBV5-1, with 7 bases that match TRBD1. Germline-derived CDR1 and CDR2 are SGHRS and YFSETQ. Unmatched junction bases numbered 6, after V lost 5 bases and J lost 2 bases. CDR3 size: 14 residues. The CDR3 coding sequence is TGCGCCAGCAGTCCAAGACAGGGACAAGAGACCCAGTACTTC. It codes for CASSPRQGQETQYF.

Only a few counts were recorded for this clonotype. The rearrangement joins TRBV3-1 to TRBJ2-7, with D uncertain. Trimming took off 0 bases at V and 9 bases at J, with 6 bases between the two ends. The germline V gene encodes CDR1 LGHDT and CDR2 YNNKEL (reference sequence). This CDR3 has 11 amino acids. CDR3 amino acids: CASSQDRRQYF. CDR3 in DNA: TGTGCCAGCAGCCAAGACAGGAGGCAGTACTTC.

This sequence joins TRBV24-1 and TRBJ2-2, with 8 bases fitting TRBD1. CDR1 is KGHDR and CDR2 is SFDVKD in the germline V gene. This CDR3 region has 18 residues. V was clipped by 1 base and J by 0 bases; unmatched bases: 6. The CDR3 DNA reads TGTGCCACCAGTGATTTCCGAAGGACAGGGACGAACACCGGGGAGCTGTTTTTT. This codes for CATSDFRRTGTNTGELFF.

V and J are TRBV7-2 and TRBJ1-1, with D possibly TRBD1 on 6 matching bases. Trimming pared 1 base from V and 0 bases from J, leaving 9 bases between. Germline loops: CDR1 SGHTA, CDR2 FQGNSA. This CDR3 comprises 15 residues. In nucleotides, the CDR3 is TGTGCCAGCAGCTTAGGGCAGGGGATGAACACTGAAGCTTTCTTT. It yields the protein CASSLGQGMNTEAFF.

The genes are TRBV6-1 and TRBJ2-2, with D perhaps TRBD1 (6 bases). This CDR3 has 13 residues. V was pared by 5 bases and J by 6 bases, with 10 bases between. Germline loops: CDR1 MNHNS, CDR2 SASEGT. Written as DNA, the CDR3 is TGTGCCAGCAGTACCAGGGGCGCCGGGGAGCTGTTTTTT. It specifies CASSTRGAGELFF.

The CDR3 nucleotides read TGTGCTAGTGGTTGGGACGTTTATAGCAATCAGCCCCAGCATTTT. Protein: CASGWDVYSNQPQHF. The rearrangement joins TRBV12-5 to TRBJ1-5; D perhaps matches TRBD1 (5 bases). CDR1 and CDR2 (germline): LGHNT, FRNRAP. The CDR3 length is 15 residues. Trimming removed 4 bases from V and 0 bases from J, with 10 bases in between.

The chain carries TRBV7-9 and TRBJ1-5; possible D gene TRBD1, 5 bases. V shed 5 bases and J shed 6 bases, with 14 bases lying between them. This CDR3 contains 14 residues. Germline V CDR1 and CDR2: SEHNR, FQNEAQ (reference sequence). CDR3 in amino acids: CASSPDGGGQPQHF. In nucleotides, the CDR3 is TGTGCCAGCAGCCCGGACGGGGGTGGTCAGCCCCAGCATTTT.

The rearrangement links TRBV2 to TRBJ1-1; 7 nucleotides align to TRBD1. V shed 8 bases, J shed 2 bases, and the junction held 5 bases outside the gene matches. The CDR3 contains 13 residues. Germline V CDR1 and CDR2: SNHLY, FYNNEI. The chain's CDR3 is CASLRDRNTEAFF. As DNA, the CDR3 is TGTGCCAGCCTCAGGGACAGAAACACTGAAGCTTTCTTT. Variable domain in full (rest from reference TRBV2 and TRBJ1-1): EPEVTQTPSHQVTQMGQEVILRCVPISNHLYFYWYRQILGQKVEFLVSFYNNEISEKSEIFDDQFSVERPDGSNFTLKIRSTKLEDSAMYFCASLRDRNTEAFFGQGTRLTVV.

The chain is built from TRBV6-2 or TRBV6-3 and TRBJ1-1; D is ambiguous. From germline, CDR1 is MNHEY and CDR2 SVGEGT. The ends were cut back, 4 bases at V and 5 bases at J, with 11 bases in the middle. The CDR3 consists of 13 residues. CDR3 sequence: CASSFGPGTEAFF. The DNA for the CDR3 is TGTGCCAGCAGTTTCGGGCCGGGGACTGAAGCTTTCTTT.

J is TRBJ2-1 and V is TRBV7-2; a weak D match, TRBD1 (6 bases). V lost 5 bases and J 0 bases, leaving 23 bases between the germline ends. The CDR3 runs 19 residues. CDR1 SGHTA and CDR2 FQGNSA come from the germline V gene. The CDR3 sequence is CASSPPWGLRGSSYNEQFF. Here the CDR3 DNA reads TGTGCCAGCAGCCCGCCCTGGGGGCTGAGGGGGAGCTCCTACAATGAGCAGTTCTTC.

This clonotype was counted between two and nine times. The J gene is TRBJ2-3, the V gene TRBV10-2; 7 nucleotides match TRBD2. CDR1 is WSHSY, CDR2 SAAADI, per germline. V was pared by 0 bases and J by 2 bases, with 5 bases of the junction left unmatched. The CDR3 sequence is 16 residues long. CDR3 sequence reads: CASSESGGFFTDTQYF. CDR3 bases: TGCGCCAGCAGTGAGTCGGGAGGGTTTTTCACAGATACGCAGTATTTT.

This clonotype has at least ten counts. V is TRBV28 and J is TRBJ2-5, with D perhaps matching TRBD1 (5 bases). The CDR3 spans 17 residues. CDR1 is MDHEN, CDR2 SYDVKM, per germline. The V end was cut by 5 bases, the J end by 2 bases, with 21 bases between. This CDR3 is CASSPQSYRGEQETQYF. The CDR3 nucleotides read TGTGCCAGCAGTCCCCAGAGTTATAGGGGTGAACAAGAGACCCAGTACTTC.